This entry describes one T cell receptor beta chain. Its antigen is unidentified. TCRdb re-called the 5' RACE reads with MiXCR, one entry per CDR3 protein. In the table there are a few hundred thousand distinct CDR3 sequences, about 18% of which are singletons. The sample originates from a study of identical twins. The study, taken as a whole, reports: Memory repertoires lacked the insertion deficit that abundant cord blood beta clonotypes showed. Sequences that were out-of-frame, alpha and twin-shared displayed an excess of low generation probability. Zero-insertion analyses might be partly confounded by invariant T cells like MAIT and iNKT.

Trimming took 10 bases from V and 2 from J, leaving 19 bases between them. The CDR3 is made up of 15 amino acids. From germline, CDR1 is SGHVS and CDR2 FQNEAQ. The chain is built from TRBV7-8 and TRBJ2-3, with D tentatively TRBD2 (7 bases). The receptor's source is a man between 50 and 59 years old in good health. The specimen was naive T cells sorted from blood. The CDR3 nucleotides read TGTGCCATACAGGGCCTAGCGGATTTCACAGATACGCAGTATTTT. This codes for CAIQGLADFTDTQYF. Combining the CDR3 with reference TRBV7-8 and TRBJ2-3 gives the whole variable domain GAGVSQSPRYKVAKRGQDVALRCDPISGHVSLFWYQQALGQGPEFLTYFQNEAQLDKSGLPSDRFFAERPEGSVSTLKIQRTQQEDSAVYLCAIQGLADFTDTQYFGPGTRLTVL.